This T cell receptor beta chain was obtained from a study of OX40 agonist ivuxolimab in advanced cancers. Notes on the research overall: Ivuxolimab, which targeted the costimulatory receptor OX40 (CD134), was an agonistic, fully human IgG2 monoclonal antibody. In the dose-escalation cohort, 70% to 85% of patients were male, and the mean age was approximately 55 years, with a range of roughly 23 to 85. Partial responses occurred in three dose-escalation patients: two with cutaneous melanoma and one with hepatocellular carcinoma. Intravenous ivuxolimab was administered to patients every 2 weeks at six dose levels: 0.01, 0.1, 0.3, 1.5, 3 and 10 mg/kg. The paper covers the monotherapy dose-escalation part of the phase I ivuxolimab trial, which included N of about 50 patients. Among the roughly 52 dose-escalation patients, around 19 had hepatocellular carcinoma, approximately 15 melanoma, 9 renal cell carcinoma and 9 head and neck cancer. Prior anti-PD-1, anti-PD-L1 or anti-CTLA-4 therapy was permitted, and 40% of dose-escalation patients had received checkpoint inhibitors. Peripheral TCRbeta sequencing aimed to test whether ivuxolimab altered TCR sequence diversity and caused clonal T-cell expansion.

Patients with a history of autoimmune disease or receiving systemic immunosuppression were excluded from the trial. In every dose cohort, peripheral blood was drawn for TCR sequencing at baseline, cycle 4 day 1, and cycle 7 day 1. Samples came from an open-label, multicenter, first-in-human phase I dose-escalation trial of ivuxolimab. Adults with locally advanced or metastatic head and neck squamous cell, hepatocellular, melanoma or renal cell carcinoma were enrolled in the trial. Before TCR sequencing, CD4+ and CD8+ T cells were separately sorted from peripheral blood. Points the paper makes about the study in general: Low levels of normalized T-cell clonal expansion were also seen in some patients who did not respond. On average, CD8+ T cells showed more expanded clones than CD4+ T cells after ivuxolimab. In partial responders in the 0.1-3.0 mg/kg groups, normalized peripheral clonal expansion was found to be among the lowest, especially among CD8+ T cells. At doses of 0.1 to 3.0 mg/kg, clonal expansion of both CD4+ and CD8+ T cells in blood was seen between baseline and week 6. The antigen specificity of the clonally expanded peripheral T cells was not determined.

The germline V gene sets CDR1 to MNHEY and CDR2 to SVGAGI. V lost 0 bases and J lost 3 bases, and the count of bases not matched to a germline gene is 7. The CDR3 runs 16 residues from the cysteine to the phenylalanine. Only the CDR3 DNA is retained, 48 bases long and in frame from the first base. Genomic DNA was isolated from the sorted cells so that the TCRbeta CDR3 region could be sequenced. The immunoSEQ Assay was used to sequence the TCRbeta CDR3 regions. TCRdb took over this immuneACCESS table, retaining in-frame rearrangements with V and J assigned. Such tables are incomplete; in checked studies, under half of the missing clones stem from an unresolved V gene, and the remainder is unexplained. For this sample the table gives 65,000 to 85,000 clones, of which 88% were detected only once. The ten largest clones add up to roughly 0.59% of the sample. On this clone: Its target antigen remains unknown. The record has no base qualities; no much larger clone is one base away.

In this chain, TRBV6-5 is recombined with TRBJ1-1; 7 bases in the junction line up with TRBD1. The receptor comes from an adult with an advanced solid tumor such as melanoma, head and neck, liver or kidney cancer. Material: CD4+ or CD8+ T cells sorted from blood, obtained in a trial of the OX40 agonist ivuxolimab. CDR3 reads: CASSYSAGGVDTEAFF. The DNA sequence reads TGTGCCAGCAGTTACTCGGCAGGGGGAGTGGACACTGAAGCTTTCTTT.